Listed below are T cell receptor beta chains from one sample, sequenced in a study of Ad26.COV2.S vaccination and SARS-CoV-2 variants. Clones were read by immunoSEQ multiplex PCR, and TCRdb kept only the in-frame ones, dropping some. The sample contains about 350,000 clones, about 88% of which appear only once. The sample consisted of peripheral blood, taken in a trial of Ad26.COV2.S vaccine versus placebo. These receptors were taken from a person aged 18-60 years who received the Ad26.COV2.S COVID-19 vaccine or a placebo. The CDR3 runs from the conserved cysteine through the conserved F or W. Each record gives: V gene, J gene, clone size, D gene, CDR3 protein, CDR3 DNA. The D gene is left open where the match is weak. For some rows the clone size is stated as once, few or many, or as a class when expanded; others skip it.

V gene: TRBV7-9; J gene: TRBJ2-1; clone size: few; D gene: TRBD1; CDR3 protein: CASSLGDRSMGEQFF; CDR3 DNA: TGTGCCAGCAGCTTAGGGGACAGGTCGATGGGTGAGCAGTTCTTC
V gene: TRBV14; J gene: TRBJ2-7; clone size: -; D gene: TRBD1; CDR3 protein: CASSTGTGYEQYF; CDR3 DNA: TGTGCCAGCAGCACCGGGACAGGGTACGAGCAGTACTTC
V gene: TRBV3-1/TRBV3-2; J gene: TRBJ1-5; clone size: -; D gene: -; CDR3 protein: CASSQAENQPQHF; CDR3 DNA: TGTGCCAGCAGCCAAGCGGAAAATCAGCCCCAGCATTTT
V gene: TRBV6-5; J gene: TRBJ2-2; clone size: -; D gene: -; CDR3 protein: CASNGDLGGGELFF; CDR3 DNA: TGTGCCAGCAATGGAGACCTTGGGGGCGGGGAGCTGTTTTTT
V gene: TRBV15; J gene: TRBJ2-5; clone size: -; D gene: -; CDR3 protein: CATSKPQETQYF; CDR3 DNA: TGTGCCACCAGCAAACCGCAAGAGACCCAGTACTTC
V gene: TRBV2; J gene: TRBJ1-5; clone size: once; D gene: -; CDR3 protein: CASSESRLGGSNQPQHF; CDR3 DNA: TGTGCCAGCAGTGAATCCCGCCTAGGAGGTAGCAATCAGCCCCAGCATTTT
V gene: TRBV15; J gene: TRBJ2-7; clone size: few; D gene: -; CDR3 protein: CATSRDWVGSTRVQYF; CDR3 DNA: TGTGCCACCAGCAGAGATTGGGTCGGATCTACGAGGGTGCAGTACTTC
V gene: TRBV7-9; J gene: TRBJ2-7; clone size: -; D gene: TRBD1; CDR3 protein: CASSLGTGAYEQYF; CDR3 DNA: TGTGCCAGCAGCTTAGGGACAGGGGCCTACGAGCAGTACTTC
V gene: TRBV5-1; J gene: TRBJ2-7; clone size: once; D gene: -; CDR3 protein: CASSLTGPPYEQYF; CDR3 DNA: TGCGCCAGCAGCTTGACAGGGCCCCCATACGAGCAGTACTTC
V gene: TRBV27; J gene: TRBJ1-5; clone size: -; D gene: -; CDR3 protein: CASSSLPLYSNQPQHF; CDR3 DNA: TGTGCCAGCAGTTCTCTCCCCCTTTATAGCAATCAGCCCCAGCATTTT
V gene: TRBV29-1; J gene: TRBJ2-1; clone size: -; D gene: -; CDR3 protein: CSVDVGNVLEQFF; CDR3 DNA: TGCAGCGTTGACGTAGGAAACGTACTGGAGCAGTTCTTC
V gene: TRBV18; J gene: TRBJ1-3; clone size: -; D gene: -; CDR3 protein: CASSPEGGSSGNTIYF; CDR3 DNA: TGTGCCAGCTCACCAGAGGGGGGGAGCTCTGGAAACACCATATATTTT
V gene: TRBV19; J gene: TRBJ2-7; clone size: -; D gene: -; CDR3 protein: CASSTRDGSYEQYF; CDR3 DNA: TGTGCCAGTAGTACCCGGGACGGCTCCTACGAGCAGTACTTC
V gene: TRBV12-5; J gene: TRBJ1-2; clone size: -; D gene: -; CDR3 protein: CASGSGVILYGYTF; CDR3 DNA: TGTGCTAGTGGTTCGGGGGTGATACTCTATGGCTACACCTTC
V gene: TRBV6-4; J gene: TRBJ2-2; clone size: -; D gene: -; CDR3 protein: CASSDSGGAGELFF; CDR3 DNA: TGTGCCAGCAGTGACTCAGGAGGAGCCGGGGAGCTGTTTTTT
V gene: TRBV5-4; J gene: TRBJ2-7; clone size: -; D gene: -; CDR3 protein: CASSSNSYEQYF; CDR3 DNA: TGTGCCAGCAGCTCGAACTCCTACGAGCAGTACTTC
V gene: TRBV19; J gene: TRBJ1-2; clone size: -; D gene: -; CDR3 protein: CASSLSTLGGANYGYTF; CDR3 DNA: TGTGCCAGTAGTCTCTCGACCCTCGGGGGAGCTAACTATGGCTACACCTTC
V gene: TRBV19; J gene: TRBJ2-1; clone size: -; D gene: TRBD1; CDR3 protein: CASGQGVSNEQFF; CDR3 DNA: TGTGCCAGCGGGCAGGGGGTATCAAATGAGCAGTTCTTC
V gene: TRBV7-6; J gene: TRBJ1-2; clone size: -; D gene: -; CDR3 protein: CASGGIYGYTF; CDR3 DNA: TGTGCCAGCGGGGGGATCTATGGCTACACCTTC
V gene: TRBV29-1; J gene: TRBJ1-2; clone size: -; D gene: TRBD1; CDR3 protein: CSAEGGQDLYYGYGYTF; CDR3 DNA: TGCAGCGCCGAAGGGGGACAGGACCTCTACTACGGCTATGGCTACACCTTC
V gene: TRBV2; J gene: TRBJ2-2; clone size: few; D gene: -; CDR3 protein: CASSRAENTGELFF; CDR3 DNA: TGTGCCAGCAGTAGGGCCGAGAACACCGGGGAGCTGTTTTTT
V gene: TRBV27; J gene: TRBJ1-2; clone size: -; D gene: -; CDR3 protein: CASSSDGGAGGYTF; CDR3 DNA: TGTGCCAGCAGTTCTGACGGGGGGGCTGGCGGCTACACCTTC
V gene: TRBV28; J gene: TRBJ1-4; clone size: -; D gene: TRBD1; CDR3 protein: CASSEPHRQGEKLFF; CDR3 DNA: TGTGCCAGCAGCGAACCCCACCGACAGGGTGAAAAACTGTTTTTT
V gene: TRBV6-2/TRBV6-3; J gene: TRBJ2-5; clone size: once; D gene: -; CDR3 protein: CASSSPPKTQYF; CDR3 DNA: TGTGCCAGCAGTTCCCCCCCAAAAACCCAGTACTTC
V gene: TRBV7-3; J gene: TRBJ2-1; clone size: -; D gene: -; CDR3 protein: CASSLLQSSYNEQFF; CDR3 DNA: TGTGCCAGCAGCTTACTACAGAGCTCCTACAATGAGCAGTTCTTC
V gene: TRBV27; J gene: TRBJ1-5; clone size: -; D gene: -; CDR3 protein: CASSPLLTPNQPQHF; CDR3 DNA: TGTGCCAGCAGTCCGCTACTCACTCCAAATCAGCCCCAGCATTTT
V gene: TRBV20-1; J gene: TRBJ2-1; clone size: once; D gene: -; CDR3 protein: CSASTDYNEQFF; CDR3 DNA: TGCAGCGCTAGTACGGACTACAATGAGCAGTTCTTC
V gene: TRBV24-1; J gene: TRBJ2-3; clone size: -; D gene: -; CDR3 protein: CATSDSSRGLVSDTQYF; CDR3 DNA: TGTGCCACCAGTGATTCCTCCAGGGGATTAGTGTCAGATACGCAGTATTTT
V gene: TRBV15; J gene: TRBJ2-3; clone size: -; D gene: -; CDR3 protein: CATRHRATDTQYF; CDR3 DNA: TGTGCCACCAGGCACCGAGCCACAGATACGCAGTATTTT
V gene: TRBV10-3; J gene: TRBJ2-2; clone size: -; D gene: TRBD1; CDR3 protein: CAIKQGVYTGELFF; CDR3 DNA: TGTGCCATCAAACAGGGGGTTTATACCGGGGAGCTGTTTTTT
V gene: TRBV27; J gene: TRBJ2-7; clone size: -; D gene: -; CDR3 protein: CASSLSSQSNVYEQYF; CDR3 DNA: TGTGCCAGCAGTTTATCGAGCCAGTCGAATGTCTACGAGCAGTACTTC
V gene: TRBV9; J gene: TRBJ2-1; clone size: -; D gene: TRBD1; CDR3 protein: CASSARQGAGSGSYNEQFF; CDR3 DNA: TGTGCCAGCAGCGCCCGACAGGGGGCGGGCTCGGGGTCCTACAATGAGCAGTTCTTC
V gene: TRBV7-3; J gene: TRBJ2-4; clone size: -; D gene: TRBD1; CDR3 protein: CASSQQGARTKNIQYF; CDR3 DNA: TGTGCCAGCAGTCAACAGGGGGCGCGGACCAAAAACATTCAGTACTTC
V gene: TRBV6-5; J gene: TRBJ2-7; clone size: -; D gene: TRBD1; CDR3 protein: CASSRSGTGNEQYF; CDR3 DNA: TGTGCCAGCAGTCGTTCCGGGACAGGGAATGAGCAGTACTTC
V gene: TRBV2; J gene: TRBJ2-3; clone size: -; D gene: -; CDR3 protein: CASKNTDTQYF; CDR3 DNA: TGTGCCAGCAAAAATACAGATACGCAGTATTTT
V gene: TRBV5-1; J gene: TRBJ2-3; clone size: -; D gene: -; CDR3 protein: CASSTVDSRDTQYF; CDR3 DNA: TGCGCCAGCAGCACGGTGGACTCTAGAGATACGCAGTATTTT
V gene: TRBV4-1; J gene: TRBJ2-7; clone size: -; D gene: -; CDR3 protein: CASSQDFGRPYEQYF; CDR3 DNA: TGCGCCAGCAGCCAAGATTTTGGCAGACCCTACGAGCAGTACTTC
V gene: TRBV19; J gene: TRBJ1-2; clone size: -; D gene: -; CDR3 protein: CASSITGRRTNYGYTF; CDR3 DNA: TGTGCCAGTAGTATAACGGGACGACGCACTAACTATGGCTACACCTTC
V gene: TRBV29-1; J gene: TRBJ2-2; clone size: -; D gene: -; CDR3 protein: CSVAVGTNTGELFF; CDR3 DNA: TGCAGCGTGGCCGTGGGGACGAACACCGGGGAGCTGTTTTTT
V gene: TRBV7-2; J gene: TRBJ1-3; clone size: -; D gene: -; CDR3 protein: CASSLGGTLFSGNTIYF; CDR3 DNA: TGTGCCAGCAGCTTAGGAGGCACCTTATTCTCTGGAAACACCATATATTTT
V gene: TRBV11-3; J gene: TRBJ2-1; clone size: -; D gene: -; CDR3 protein: CASSLDPSSGNEQFF; CDR3 DNA: TGTGCCAGCAGCTTAGACCCCTCTTCGGGCAATGAGCAGTTCTTC
V gene: TRBV7-2; J gene: TRBJ2-7; clone size: -; D gene: -; CDR3 protein: CASSLVAGTRHEQYF; CDR3 DNA: TGTGCCAGCAGCTTAGTAGCAGGGACAAGGCACGAGCAGTACTTC
V gene: TRBV18; J gene: TRBJ1-5; clone size: -; D gene: TRBD1; CDR3 protein: CASSPPGQATNQPQHF; CDR3 DNA: TGTGCCAGCTCACCACCGGGACAGGCTACTAATCAGCCCCAGCATTTT
V gene: TRBV30; J gene: TRBJ2-7; clone size: -; D gene: -; CDR3 protein: CAWNGAGEQYF; CDR3 DNA: TGTGCCTGGAATGGGGCCGGCGAGCAGTACTTC
V gene: TRBV9; J gene: TRBJ2-3; clone size: -; D gene: -; CDR3 protein: CASTKQVTDTQYF; CDR3 DNA: TGTGCCAGCACCAAACAAGTTACAGATACGCAGTATTTT
V gene: TRBV5-1; J gene: TRBJ2-7; clone size: few; D gene: -; CDR3 protein: CASSSTGTYEQYF; CDR3 DNA: TGCGCCAGCAGCTCAACAGGAACCTACGAGCAGTACTTC
V gene: TRBV3-1/TRBV3-2; J gene: TRBJ1-1; clone size: few; D gene: -; CDR3 protein: CASSLMNTEAFF; CDR3 DNA: TGTGCCAGCAGCCTGATGAACACTGAAGCTTTCTTT
V gene: TRBV5-1; J gene: TRBJ2-5; clone size: once; D gene: TRBD1; CDR3 protein: CASSTDRGRQETQYF; CDR3 DNA: TGCGCCAGCAGCACAGACAGGGGTAGACAAGAGACCCAGTACTTC
V gene: TRBV27; J gene: TRBJ2-4; clone size: -; D gene: TRBD1; CDR3 protein: CASMTGIAKNIQYF; CDR3 DNA: TGTGCCAGCATGACAGGGATAGCCAAAAACATTCAGTACTTC
V gene: TRBV7-2; J gene: TRBJ2-5; clone size: -; D gene: TRBD1; CDR3 protein: CASSPGQLLQETQYF; CDR3 DNA: TGTGCCAGCAGCCCGGGACAGCTTCTACAAGAGACCCAGTACTTC
V gene: TRBV19; J gene: TRBJ1-1; clone size: -; D gene: -; CDR3 protein: CASSFAGRNTEAFF; CDR3 DNA: TGTGCCAGTAGTTTCGCCGGGAGAAACACTGAAGCTTTCTTT
V gene: TRBV10-3; J gene: TRBJ1-1; clone size: -; D gene: -; CDR3 protein: CAISPGAKNTEAFF; CDR3 DNA: TGTGCCATCAGTCCAGGGGCCAAGAACACTGAAGCTTTCTTT
V gene: TRBV13; J gene: TRBJ2-2; clone size: -; D gene: TRBD2; CDR3 protein: CASSPDRGDTGELFF; CDR3 DNA: TGTGCCAGCAGCCCCGACCGGGGGGACACCGGGGAGCTGTTTTTT
V gene: TRBV7-9; J gene: TRBJ2-6; clone size: once; D gene: -; CDR3 protein: CASSPPVVGANVLTF; CDR3 DNA: TGTGCCAGCAGCCCACCGGTCGTTGGGGCCAACGTCCTGACTTTC